One sample yielded the 32 T cell receptor beta chains listed below, sequenced in a study of T cell repertoires in cytomegalovirus infection. Via MiXCR, TCRdb re-called the reads, giving one row per CDR3 protein. The data hold about 530,000 distinct CDR3 sequences, with roughly 29% observed a single time. Sequencing used PBMCs. The receptors were sampled from a human donor in good health (CMV status not recorded). Some clones in this sample may be carry-over from other donors' samples.

This clonotype showed up just a few times. The chain links TRBV12-3 or TRBV12-4 to TRBJ1-2, with 7 positions matching TRBD1. The junction had 4 bases not matched to a gene; V was cut back by 4 bases and J by 5 bases. The CDR3 spans 13 residues. DNA for the CDR3: TGTGCCAGCAGTTCCGACAGGGAATATGGCTACACCTTC. Protein: CASSSDREYGYTF.

The chain joins TRBV4-1 to TRBJ2-1; 7 nucleotides align to TRBD1. The germline CDR1 and CDR2 sequences are MGHRA and YSYEKL. V shed 2 bases, J shed 6 bases, and the junction held 13 bases outside the gene matches. This CDR3 is built from 17 residues. CDR3 region: CASSQKEGGATGNEQFF. Written as DNA, the CDR3 is TGCGCCAGCAGCCAAAAAGAAGGGGGCGCAACGGGCAATGAGCAGTTCTTC.

The chain employs TRBV7-6 and TRBJ2-6; D is ambiguous. The V end was cut by 5 bases, the J end by 4 bases, with 6 bases between. From germline, CDR1 is SGHVS and CDR2 FNYEAQ. The CDR3 runs 13 residues. In DNA form, the CDR3 reads TGTGCCAGCAGCATCGGGGGGGCCAACGTCCTGACTTTC. Amino acids: CASSIGGANVLTF.

V gene TRBV12-3 or TRBV12-4 combines with J gene TRBJ1-2; 11 nucleotides agree with TRBD1. With V trimmed by 5 bases and J by 3 bases, 5 bases remained unmatched. This CDR3 spans 15 amino acids. CDR3 residues: CASSARTGGYYGYTF. The CDR3 coding sequence is TGTGCCAGCAGTGCTCGGACAGGGGGCTACTATGGCTACACCTTC.

This clonotype showed up just a few times. This sequence joins TRBV6-2 or TRBV6-3 and TRBJ2-2, with D perhaps TRBD1 (5 bases). Looked up from germline, CDR1 is MNHEY and CDR2 is SVGEGT. V was shortened by 4 bases and J by 0 bases, with 12 bases between the two germline ends. This CDR3 comprises 16 residues. CDR3 protein: CASSLVDSPNTGELFF. DNA of the CDR3: TGTGCCAGCAGTTTAGTTGACAGCCCGAACACCGGGGAGCTGTTTTTT.

This clonotype was seen a handful of times. The V call is TRBV12-5, the J call TRBJ2-2; 9 nucleotides agree with TRBD2. This CDR3 is built from 15 residues. CDR1 LGHNT and CDR2 FRNRAP come from the germline V gene. The V and J ends lost 6 bases and 5 bases, in that order; junction bases with no gene match: 7. The CDR3 sequence: CASGLTSGYTGELFF. The CDR3 coding sequence is TGTGCTAGTGGGCTTACTAGCGGGTATACCGGGGAGCTGTTTTTT.

The gene calls are TRBV6-5 and TRBJ1-5; tentatively, D is TRBD1 (5 bases). The CDR3 covers 14 residues. Trimming removed 6 bases from V and 3 bases from J, with 12 bases in between. CDR1 is MNHEY and CDR2 is SVGAGI in the germline V gene. As DNA, the CDR3 is TGTGCCAGCAGCAACCAGGGACCCAATCAGCCCCAGCATTTT. This translates into CASSNQGPNQPQHF.

V gene TRBV20-1 combines with J gene TRBJ2-7, with 8 bases identical to TRBD2. V was clipped by 3 bases and J by 1 base; unmatched bases: 5. Germline V gene sequence: CDR1 DFQATT, CDR2 SNEGSKA (reference sequence). The CDR3 is 14 residues long. The CDR3 DNA follows: TGCAGTGCTAGTCTTAGCGGGGTTTCCTACGAGCAGTACTTC. Its protein product is CSASLSGVSYEQYF.

This rearrangement joins TRBV4-1 to TRBJ1-5, with 10 positions matching TRBD1. The V segment lost 1 base and the J segment 3 bases; nucleotides outside the gene matches: 3. CDR1 and CDR2 (germline): MGHRA, YSYEKL. The CDR3 spans 16 residues. CDR3 region: CASSQGDRGLNQPQHF. The CDR3 DNA follows: TGCGCCAGCAGCCAAGGGGACAGGGGACTCAATCAGCCCCAGCATTTT.

This clonotype was observed a handful of times. The J gene is TRBJ1-2, the V gene TRBV7-2; the D gene is possibly TRBD1 (6 bases). Trimming removed 5 bases from V and 7 bases from J, with 20 bases in between. Per germline, CDR1 SGHTA and CDR2 FQGNSA. The CDR3 contains 15 residues. The DNA of the CDR3 is TGTGCCAGCAGCCTTAGATGGCAGGGGAGTGGTGGCTACACCTTC. This translates into CASSLRWQGSGGYTF.

The V and J genes are TRBV20-1 and TRBJ2-1; 12 bases agree with TRBD2. The V and J ends lost 4 bases and 6 bases, in that order; junction bases with no gene match: 7. The length of the CDR3 is 15 residues. Germline CDR1 DFQATT, CDR2 SNEGSKA (reference sequence). The CDR3 protein is CSAIALAGGINEQFF. The DNA of the CDR3 is TGCAGTGCTATCGCACTAGCGGGAGGCATCAATGAGCAGTTCTTC.

This clonotype was observed many times. The DNA of the CDR3 is TGTGCCAGCACAGTACTAGCTACCTCGGAGACCCAGTACTTC. Protein sequence: CASTVLATSETQYF. The V gene is TRBV11-3, the J gene TRBJ2-5, with a weak D call TRBD2 (6 bases). The CDR3 has 14 amino acids. Germline lookup yields CDR1 SGHNT and CDR2 YENEEA. Trimming left V 7 bases short and J 5 bases short, with 17 bases between.

This clonotype came up a few times. The rearrangement links TRBV29-1 to TRBJ2-5, with D unclear. The CDR3 is made up of 15 amino acids. Trimming removed 6 bases at V and 7 bases at J, with 24 bases between. Per the germline V gene, CDR1 is SQVTM and CDR2 is ANQGSEA. CDR3 sequence (DNA): TGCAGCGTCGGAGACGGTGGGATTGACCGCGGGACCCAGTACTTC. It codes for CSVGDGGIDRGTQYF.

The rearrangement joins TRBV27 to TRBJ2-1, with D possibly being TRBD1 (6 bases). Germline-derived CDR1 and CDR2 are MNHEY and SMNVEV (reference sequence). Trimming removed 5 bases from V and 0 bases from J, with 8 bases in between. CDR3 size: 14 residues. CDR3 DNA: TGTGCCAGCAGTCGACAGGTCTCCTACAATGAGCAGTTCTTC. Encoded protein: CASSRQVSYNEQFF.

The rearrangement links TRBV12-3 or TRBV12-4 to TRBJ1-1; D is perhaps TRBD1 (6 bases). Trimming took off 10 bases at V and 8 bases at J, with 20 bases between the two ends. CDR3 size: 13 residues. The CDR3, as DNA: TGTGCCATCCAGCGGACAGCCGGACACGAAGCTTTCTTT. Its protein product is CAIQRTAGHEAFF.

This clonotype appeared many times. The chain has TRBV12-3 or TRBV12-4 and TRBJ1-2, with D possibly being TRBD1 (5 bases). The length of the CDR3 is 13 residues. V lost 2 bases and J 4 bases, leaving 8 bases between the germline ends. This CDR3 reads CASSLFDSYGYTF. Written as DNA, the CDR3 is TGTGCCAGCAGTTTATTCGACAGCTATGGCTACACCTTC.

The chain couples TRBV10-3 to TRBJ1-2; tentatively, D is TRBD1 (5 bases). This CDR3 region has 13 residues. Germline lookup yields CDR1 ENHRY and CDR2 SYGVKD. Trimming left V 2 bases short and J 6 bases short, with 10 bases between. CDR3 sequence (DNA): TGTGCCATCAGTGAGCAGGGCGCGAATGGCTACACCTTC. Translated, it gives CAISEQGANGYTF.

The chain combines TRBV28 with TRBJ2-2; D possibly corresponds to TRBD2 (5 bases). CDR1 and CDR2 from the germline V gene are MDHEN and SYDVKM. The CDR3 covers 12 residues. V lost 3 bases, J lost 8 bases, and 7 bases lay in between. Here the CDR3 DNA reads TGTGCCAGCAGTTTGGCGGGTGGGGAGCTGTTTTTT. Its translation is CASSLAGGELFF. Supplemented by reference TRBV28 and TRBJ2-2, the full variable domain reads DVKVTQSSRYLVKRTGEKVFLECVQDMDHENMFWYRQDPGLGLRLIYFSYDVKMKEKGDIPEGYSVSREKKERFSLILESASTNQTSMYLCASSLAGGELFFGEGSRLTVL.

This clonotype has a count of ten or more. The rearrangement joins TRBV7-2 to TRBJ2-5; 13 positions agree with TRBD2. CDR3 size: 15 residues. Germline values: CDR1 SGHTA, CDR2 FQGNSA. The V gene end was trimmed by 5 bases and the J gene end by 3 bases; junction bases not matched to a gene: 3. CDR3 loop: CASSPGLAGKETQYF. The CDR3 region has the DNA TGTGCCAGCAGCCCGGGACTAGCGGGGAAAGAGACCCAGTACTTC.

This clonotype was detected ten times or more. This chain uses TRBV7-2 with TRBJ1-6; tentative D call: TRBD1 (5 bases). The CDR3 spans 15 residues. V shed 2 bases and J shed 9 bases, with 14 bases lying between them. The germline CDR1 and CDR2 sequences are SGHTA and FQGNSA. CDR3 residues: CASSLQRQGGSPLHF. The CDR3 region has the DNA TGTGCCAGCAGCTTACAGCGGCAGGGAGGTTCACCCCTCCACTTT.

The chain uses TRBV10-3 and TRBJ2-5, with D tentatively TRBD2 (5 bases). Germline V lookup: CDR1 ENHRY, CDR2 SYGVKD. V lost 5 bases to trimming and J lost 5 bases, with 18 bases between them. The CDR3 covers 15 residues. CDR3 residues: CAISPASAGKETQYF. CDR3 nucleotide sequence: TGTGCCATCAGTCCCGCTTCCGCCGGGAAGGAGACCCAGTACTTC.

This chain uses TRBV7-3 with TRBJ2-1; D not resolved. This CDR3 region has 13 residues. CDR1 is SGHTA, CDR2 FQGTGA, per germline. V was clipped by 4 bases and J by 6 bases, with 10 bases between them. This chain's CDR3 is CASSSVKGNEQFF. The CDR3 DNA reads as TGTGCCAGCAGCTCAGTTAAGGGCAATGAGCAGTTCTTC.

V and J are TRBV28 and TRBJ2-1; TRBD2 agrees at 11 bases. This CDR3 has 20 residues. Germline CDR1 MDHEN, CDR2 SYDVKM. V shed 6 bases, J shed 0 bases, and the junction held 16 bases outside the gene matches. The CDR3 loop is CASSSGLAVNKWGSYNEQFF. CDR3 nucleotide sequence: TGTGCCAGCAGCTCGGGACTAGCGGTAAACAAGTGGGGCTCCTACAATGAGCAGTTCTTC.

This clonotype was counted between two and nine times. Possible read error: a much larger clone is one base away. This chain connects TRBV12-3 or TRBV12-4 to TRBJ2-7; 12 positions match TRBD2. The CDR3 is made up of 14 amino acids. V gave up 6 bases and J gave up 2 bases; unmatched junction bases: 2. CDR3 residues: CASRGLAGPYEQYF. For the CDR3, the DNA is TGTGCCAGCAGGGGACTAGCGGGTCCCTACGAGCAGTACTTC.

The table lists this clonotype with a few counts. V is TRBV12-3 or TRBV12-4 and J is TRBJ2-7, with 12 bases identical to TRBD2. The CDR3 has 15 amino acids. After removal of 5 bases from V and 3 bases from J, the junction contained 5 bases not matched to a gene. The CDR3 region has the DNA TGTGCCAGCAGTCCCGGACTAGCGGGGAACTACGAGCAGTACTTC. It encodes CASSPGLAGNYEQYF.

This clonotype was counted once. The CDR3 DNA reads TGTGCCAGCAGCTCCGTAGGGTGGACCCCAAGGGCGAACACCATATATTTT. Protein: CASSSVGWTPRANTIYF. The V call is TRBV7-2, the J call TRBJ1-3; no firm D call. This CDR3 has 17 amino acids. V was pared by 4 bases and J by 7 bases, with 23 bases between. The V gene's germline CDR1 is SGHTA and CDR2 FQGNSA.

The chain combines TRBV29-1 with TRBJ2-1; D is perhaps TRBD1 (5 bases). Germline V gene sequence: CDR1 SQVTM, CDR2 ANQGSEA. The CDR3 covers 13 residues. V shed 6 bases and J shed 4 bases, with 13 bases lying between them. CDR3 in amino acids: CSVGELVYNEQFF. CDR3 coding DNA: TGCAGCGTAGGGGAACTGGTATACAATGAGCAGTTCTTC.

This clonotype was detected a few times. The gene calls are TRBV27 and TRBJ1-5; perhaps TRBD1 as D (5 bases). V lost 2 bases, J lost 7 bases, and 18 bases lay in between. The CDR3 extends over 16 amino acids. Germline V gene sequence: CDR1 MNHEY, CDR2 SMNVEV (reference sequence). CDR3 nucleotides: TGTGCCAGCAGTTTACTTGGGGGAGGGGTCCCCCAGCCCCAGCATTTT. It specifies CASSLLGGGVPQPQHF.

With regard to this clonotype: One junction end disagrees with the germline gene, perhaps due to a read error. The chain uses TRBV28 and TRBJ2-2, with D maybe TRBD2 (5 bases). Looked up from germline, CDR1 is MDHEN and CDR2 is SYDVKM. CDR3 length: 15 amino acids. The CDR3 spells CASSLVQVNTGKLFF. As DNA, the CDR3 is TGTGCCAGCAGTTTAGTGCAGGTAAACACCGGGAAGCTGTTTTTT. The full variable domain, in which reference TRBV28 and TRBJ2-2 provide the parts outside the CDR3, is DVKVTQSSRYLVKRTGEKVFLECVQDMDHENMFWYRQDPGLGLRLIYFSYDVKMKEKGDIPEGYSVSREKKERFSLILESASTNQTSMYLCASSLVQVNTGKLFFGEGSRLTVL.

The chain uses TRBV29-1 and TRBJ1-4; no reliable D call. Germline V gives CDR1 SQVTM, CDR2 ANQGSEA. The CDR3 totals 16 residues. Trimming cost V 6 bases and J 0 bases, with 17 bases left between them. CDR3 sequence reads: CSVIPFFDSTNEKLFF. The CDR3 DNA is TGCAGCGTAATTCCCTTTTTCGATTCAACTAATGAAAAACTGTTTTTT. The full variable domain, completed using reference TRBV29-1 and TRBJ1-4, is SAVISQKPSRDICQRGTSLTIQCQVDSQVTMMFWYRQQPGQSLTLIATANQGSEATYESGFVIDKFPISRPNLTFSTLTVSNMSPEDSSIYLCSVIPFFDSTNEKLFFGSGTQLSVL.

This chain uses TRBV5-1 with TRBJ1-1; tentatively, D is TRBD1 (5 bases). The CDR3 has 15 residues. V lost 4 bases to trimming and J lost 3 bases, with 16 bases between them. Germline V gene data show CDR1 as SGHRS and CDR2 as YFSETQ. The CDR3 loop reads CASSPRQKVDTEAFF. DNA for the CDR3: TGCGCCAGCAGCCCCCGACAGAAGGTGGACACTGAAGCTTTCTTT.

In its sample, this clonotype was seen a few times. The gene calls are TRBV7-2 and TRBJ1-1; D is ambiguous. Trimming took off 2 bases at V and 1 base at J, with 5 bases between the two ends. This CDR3 comprises 13 residues. CDR1 is SGHTA, CDR2 FQGNSA, per germline. Written as DNA, the CDR3 is TGTGCCAGCAGCTTAATCCCGAACACTGAAGCTTTCTTT. It encodes CASSLIPNTEAFF.